The entry below describes one TCR beta chain. Its antigen is currently unknown. Distinct nucleotide sequences in the sample also encode this CDR3. The data were obtained in a study of shared clonotypes between healthy human individuals. Study-level points and caveats: Among non-shared clonotypes, generation probabilities were lower than among those shared by all four donors.

Some clones are missing from TCRdb's copy, which holds only in-frame ones; the method was immunoSEQ multiplex PCR. The sample includes 600,000 to 800,000 clones, approximately 77% of them seen just once. The CDR3 consists of 12 residues. Germline assignment: CDR1 MNHNS and CDR2 SASEGT. V was shortened by 2 bases and J by 4 bases, with 6 bases between the two germline ends. Specimen: memory CD4+ T cells sorted from blood. The subset is: CD45RA-negative fraction. J is TRBJ2-7 and V is TRBV6-1, with no clear D. The TCR comes from a woman between 25 and 40 years old in good health. The CDR3 here is CASSEQNYEQYF. CDR3 in DNA: TGTGCCAGCAGTGAACAGAATTACGAGCAGTACTTC.